What follows are 5 T cell receptor beta chains derived from one specimen sequenced in a study of shared clonotypes between healthy human individuals (dated by TCRdb to 2018 to 2020). Preparation of the library involved the immunoSEQ multiplex PCR assay. Drawn from immuneACCESS, this table holds only the in-frame rearrangements with V and J called that TCRdb kept. Clones are partly lost; checked studies trace under half to an unresolved V gene and leave the rest unexplained. Counted in this sample were about 1 million clones; around four fifths of them appeared once. The ten largest clones add up to less than 1.5% of the sample. The sample was memory CD4+ T cells sorted from blood. The intended sense of this specimen's cell subset or site label: CD45RA-negative fraction. The receptors were gathered from a man aged 18 to 30 in good health.

The J gene is TRBJ1-2, the V gene TRBV6-1, with a weak D call TRBD1 (5 bases). The V gene's germline CDR1 is MNHNS and CDR2 SASEGT. The CDR3 is 16 amino acids. V gave up 2 bases and J gave up 4 bases, with 17 bases separating them. CDR3 coding DNA: TGTGCCAGCAGTGAAATGGCCGGGGGGGGTGGCTATGGCTACACCTTC. Protein: CASSEMAGGGGYGYTF.

This clone showed up just once. J is TRBJ2-4 and V is TRBV5-1; D might be TRBD2 (6 bases). The CDR3 covers 15 residues. Germline CDR1 reads SGHRS; CDR2 reads YFSETQ. The V gene lost 1 base and the J gene lost 8 bases, with 16 bases spanning the gap. The CDR3 protein is CASSLFGGSTDIQYF. As DNA, the CDR3 is TGCGCCAGCAGCTTGTTTGGGGGGTCGACGGACATTCAGTACTTC.

The chain links TRBV5-4 to TRBJ1-5; D uncertain. The ends were cut back, 1 base at V and 6 bases at J, with 20 bases in the middle. Germline V gene sequence: CDR1 SGHNT, CDR2 YYREEE (reference sequence). The CDR3 consists of 17 residues. The CDR3 DNA reads as TGTGCCAGCAGCTTGAGTCCCGGACCAAGGGAGACTCAGCCCCAGCATTTT. It specifies CASSLSPGPRETQPQHF. The complete variable domain, with remaining parts taken from reference TRBV5-4 and TRBJ1-5, reads ETGVTQSPTHLIKTRGQQVTLRCSSQSGHNTVSWYQQALGQGPQFIFQYYREEENGRGNFPPRFSGLQFPNYSSELNVNALELDDSALYLCASSLSPGPRETQPQHFGDGTRLSIL.

About this clone: Other DNA sequences in this sample translate to the same CDR3. The CDR3 region is CASSPGRDQPQHF. DNA for the CDR3: TGTGCCAGCTCACCGGGGAGGGATCAGCCCCAGCATTTT. The chain combines TRBV18 with TRBJ1-5; D gene ambiguous. With 3 bases removed from V and 5 bases from J, the gap between germline ends came to 8 bases. This CDR3 is built from 13 residues. Germline V lookup: CDR1 KGHSH, CDR2 LQKENI.

The chain links TRBV2 to TRBJ1-2, with TRBD1 identical over 7 bases. This CDR3 region has 16 residues. Germline CDR1 reads SNHLY; CDR2 reads FYNNEI. The junction had 11 bases not matched to a gene; V was cut back by 7 bases and J by 0 bases. CDR3 nucleotides: TGTGCCAGCACTCAAACCCCGGGACAGCCTAACTATGGCTACACCTTC. Protein: CASTQTPGQPNYGYTF.